Following are 17 T cell receptor beta chains from one sample sequenced in a study of T cells in Graves' hyperthyroidism and ophthalmopathy. From RNA transcripts, TCR beta CDR3 regions were amplified. HTBI primers were employed in a first-round RT-PCR of the TCR CDR3. TCRdb independently ran MiXCR on the multiplex PCR reads; one entry per CDR3 protein. This sample has hundreds of thousands of distinct CDR3 sequences, with over 12% found just once. The sequenced sample consisted of blood. These receptors were taken from a woman aged 40 to 49 with Graves' ophthalmopathy.

This clonotype was observed many times. In DNA form, the CDR3 reads TGTGCCAGCAGTGAGACAGGGGACAGAGAGCAGTACTTC. Protein sequence: CASSETGDREQYF. The rearrangement uses TRBV6-1 and TRBJ2-7; 8 positions match TRBD1. Germline CDR1 is MNHNS and CDR2 is SASEGT. This CDR3 spans 13 amino acids. V shed 3 bases, J shed 7 bases, and the junction held 5 bases outside the gene matches.

This clonotype was counted many times. The rearrangement joins TRBV6-2 or TRBV6-3 to TRBJ1-5; D is possibly TRBD1 (6 bases). Germline CDR1 MNHEY, CDR2 SVGEGT. The CDR3 loop spans 17 amino acids. V dropped 5 bases and J dropped 5 bases, with 22 bases sitting between them. The CDR3 protein is CASSKYRDVVTDQPQHF. The CDR3, as DNA: TGTGCCAGCAGTAAGTACAGGGACGTCGTCACAGATCAGCCCCAGCATTTT.

The J gene is TRBJ2-5, the V gene TRBV6-1; no firm D call. V was shortened by 8 bases and J by 9 bases, with 16 bases between the two germline ends. CDR3 size: 12 residues. Per germline, CDR1 MNHNS and CDR2 SASEGT. CDR3 protein: CASVDGRKAQYF. In nucleotides, the CDR3 is TGTGCCAGCGTAGACGGGCGGAAGGCCCAGTACTTC.

This clonotype was detected many times. This sequence joins TRBV20-1 and TRBJ1-1, with a weak D call TRBD1 (6 bases). Germline V gene lookup returns CDR1 DFQATT and CDR2 SNEGSKA (reference sequence). This CDR3 has 14 amino acids. The V end was cut by 2 bases, the J end by 1 base, with 11 bases between. The CDR3 region is CSARSGHPNTEAFF. In nucleotides, the CDR3 is TGCAGTGCTAGATCGGGACACCCGAACACTGAAGCTTTCTTT.

V gene TRBV18 combines with J gene TRBJ1-2; 8 bases are shared with TRBD1. The CDR3 has 14 amino acids. Germline CDR1 KGHSH, CDR2 LQKENI. V was clipped by 0 bases and J by 6 bases; unmatched bases: 3. This CDR3 reads CASSPPQGAHGYTF. The CDR3, as DNA: TGTGCCAGCTCACCACCGCAGGGGGCCCATGGCTACACCTTC.

This clonotype was detected ten times or more. V is TRBV7-2 and J is TRBJ2-7; TRBD1 or TRBD2 may be the D gene (5 bases each). Trimming took 0 bases from V and 3 from J, leaving 12 bases between them. The CDR3 has 15 amino acids. The V gene's germline CDR1 is SGHTA and CDR2 FQGNSA. CDR3 nucleotides: TGTGCCAGCAGCTTAGCAGCCGGGGCCGGCTACGAGCAGTACTTC. Protein: CASSLAAGAGYEQYF.

The table lists this clonotype with many counts. The J gene is TRBJ2-7, the V gene TRBV20-1; 8 bases map to TRBD1. The ends lost 8 bases at V and 0 bases at J; junction bases unmatched: 9. CDR3 length equals 14 residues. Germline CDR1 is DFQATT and CDR2 is SNEGSKA (reference sequence). The CDR3 nucleotides are TGCAGTCTCAGACAGGGGCTTTCCTCCTACGAGCAGTACTTC. Protein: CSLRQGLSSYEQYF.

The V gene is TRBV19, the J gene TRBJ1-1; D unclear. This CDR3 contains 16 residues. Per the germline V gene, CDR1 is LNHDA and CDR2 is SQIVND (reference sequence). Trimming took 0 bases from V and 4 from J, leaving 15 bases between them. This chain's CDR3 is CASSIDNTVSGTEAFF. CDR3 nucleotide sequence: TGTGCCAGTAGTATAGATAACACAGTCTCCGGCACTGAAGCTTTCTTT.

The rearrangement uses TRBV5-4 and TRBJ2-7; 9 nucleotides match TRBD1. CDR3 length equals 14 residues. Germline V gene data show CDR1 as SGHNT and CDR2 as YYREEE (reference sequence). V shed 4 bases, J shed 9 bases, and the junction held 11 bases outside the gene matches. The CDR3 nucleotides are TGTGCCAGCAGCGGACCCCCGGGACAGGGAGGGCAGTACTTC. It codes for CASSGPPGQGGQYF.

This clonotype showed up many times. The chain employs TRBV6-1 and TRBJ1-3; tentative D call: TRBD1 (5 bases). The CDR3 length is 16 residues. Germline-derived CDR1 and CDR2 are MNHNS and SASEGT. Trimming removed 9 bases at V and 0 bases at J, with 18 bases between. In nucleotides, the CDR3 is TGTGCCAGTATAGCCGGGACGGGGAGCTCTGGAAACACCATATATTTT. Protein product: CASIAGTGSSGNTIYF.

This clonotype was observed at least ten times. The V and J genes are TRBV28 and TRBJ1-1, with a tentative D call TRBD1 (5 bases). This CDR3 region has 14 residues. CDR1 MDHEN and CDR2 SYDVKM come from the germline V gene. V was cut by 5 bases and J by 4 bases, with 14 bases left in between. The CDR3 DNA is TGTGCCAGCAGTGACCCGGGACTGGGCACTGAAGCTTTCTTT. Amino acid sequence: CASSDPGLGTEAFF. Complete variable domain (other parts from reference TRBV28 and TRBJ1-1): DVKVTQSSRYLVKRTGEKVFLECVQDMDHENMFWYRQDPGLGLRLIYFSYDVKMKEKGDIPEGYSVSREKKERFSLILESASTNQTSMYLCASSDPGLGTEAFFGQGTRLTVV.

This clonotype has a handful of counts. The rearrangement uses TRBV3-1 and TRBJ1-2, with D possibly TRBD1 on 6 matching bases. V lost 4 bases to trimming and J lost 4 bases, with 19 bases between them. Germline CDR1 and CDR2: LGHDT and YNNKEL (reference sequence). This CDR3 has 16 residues. The CDR3: CASSPPHRVTGYGYTF. CDR3 nucleotide sequence: TGTGCCAGCAGCCCCCCCCACAGGGTAACGGGCTATGGCTACACCTTC.

This chain uses TRBV30 with TRBJ1-2, with no clear D. Germline CDR1 GTSNPN, CDR2 SVGIG (reference sequence). V shed 0 bases and J shed 4 bases, with 9 bases lying between them. The CDR3 loop spans 13 amino acids. CDR3 amino acids: CAWSVNSLYGYTF. The CDR3 DNA sequence: TGTGCCTGGAGTGTAAACAGCCTCTATGGCTACACCTTC.

This sequence joins TRBV27 and TRBJ2-7; 12 positions match TRBD2. The CDR3 consists of 17 residues. After removal of 6 bases from V and 5 bases from J, the junction contained 14 bases not matched to a gene. Germline CDR1 reads MNHEY; CDR2 reads SMNVEV (reference sequence). The CDR3 DNA follows: TGTGCCAGCAGCAACCATCGGACTAGCGGGAAGGTCCACGAGCAGTACTTC. This gives the protein CASSNHRTSGKVHEQYF.

This clonotype appeared many times. This chain uses TRBV6-2 or TRBV6-3 with TRBJ2-2; D possibly corresponds to TRBD2 (5 bases). Germline CDR1 reads MNHEY; CDR2 reads SVGEGT. This CDR3 contains 13 residues. V was clipped by 4 bases and J by 7 bases, with 10 bases between them. The CDR3 sequence is CASSSAGGGELFF. The CDR3, as DNA: TGTGCCAGCAGTTCGGCGGGCGGCGGGGAGCTGTTTTTT.

There are many counts of this clonotype. The gene calls are TRBV29-1 and TRBJ1-1; 7 bases agree with TRBD1. This CDR3 region has 14 residues. V shed 5 bases and J 0 bases; nucleotides not matched to a gene: 6. In germline, CDR1 is SQVTM, CDR2 ANQGSEA. Here the CDR3 reads CSVCPTGLNTEAFF. The CDR3 DNA follows: TGCAGCGTTTGCCCGACAGGGTTGAACACTGAAGCTTTCTTT.

This clonotype has just a few counts. J is TRBJ2-3 and V is TRBV10-1; D possibly uses TRBD1 or TRBD2 (5 bases each). This CDR3 is built from 14 residues. Between the trimmed V and J ends, which lost 6 bases and 0 bases, there was a span of 10 bases. Germline V gene lookup returns CDR1 WNHNN and CDR2 SYGVQD (reference sequence). The CDR3 region is CASSRDGSTDTQYF. CDR3 coding DNA: TGCGCCAGCAGCCGGGACGGTAGCACAGATACGCAGTATTTT.